The 22 T cell receptor beta chains listed next were all sequenced from one sample in a study of technical replicates of blood from several donors. Generated by immunoSEQ multiplex PCR, the TCRdb table keeps only in-frame clones and is missing some. The sample consists of some 85,000 clones, about 93% of them appearing once. The sequenced sample consisted of T cells isolated from PBMCs. All receptors come from a human donor in good health.

V is TRBV5-1 and J is TRBJ2-3, with TRBD2 matching 8 bases. The CDR3 loop spans 15 amino acids. The V gene end was trimmed by 1 base and the J gene end by 1 base; junction bases not matched to a gene: 2. Per the germline V gene, CDR1 is SGHRS and CDR2 is YFSETQ. DNA of the CDR3: TGCGCCAGCAGCTTGACTAGCGGAGGCACAGATACGCAGTATTTT. This gives the protein CASSLTSGGTDTQYF. The whole variable domain, remainder taken from reference TRBV5-1 and TRBJ2-3, is KAGVTQTPRYLIKTRGQQVTLSCSPISGHRSVSWYQQTPGQGLQFLFEYFSETQRNKGNFPGRFSGRQFSNSRSEMNVSTLELGDSALYLCASSLTSGGTDTQYFGPGTRLTVL.

This rearrangement joins TRBV27 to TRBJ2-5, with 9 bases aligning to TRBD1. Germline trimming cut 8 bases from V and 5 bases from J; bases unmatched to any gene: 6. The CDR3 runs 13 residues. The germline gives CDR1 MNHEY, CDR2 SMNVEV (reference sequence). CDR3 in DNA: TGTGCCAGCGGGTACAGGGGGCAGGAGACCCAGTACTTC. This translates into CASGYRGQETQYF.

The chain recombines TRBV5-8 with TRBJ2-7; 7 bases agree with TRBD1. The CDR3 extends over 12 amino acids. Germline-derived CDR1 and CDR2 are SGHTS and YDEGEE. V dropped 9 bases and J dropped 0; count of bases not matched to a gene: 3. In nucleotides, the CDR3 is TGTGCCACCCGGGACAGCTCCTACGAGCAGTACTTC. This gives the protein CATRDSSYEQYF.

The V gene is TRBV28, the J gene TRBJ1-1; D gene uncertain. V gave up 2 bases and J gave up 0 bases, with 7 bases separating them. This CDR3 spans 14 amino acids. The germline CDR1 and CDR2 sequences are MDHEN and SYDVKM. The CDR3 nucleotides are TGTGCCAGCAGTTTAGAGCGCTTGAACACTGAAGCTTTCTTT. Encoded protein: CASSLERLNTEAFF. Full variable domain (outside the CDR3, taken from reference TRBV28 and TRBJ1-1): DVKVTQSSRYLVKRTGEKVFLECVQDMDHENMFWYRQDPGLGLRLIYFSYDVKMKEKGDIPEGYSVSREKKERFSLILESASTNQTSMYLCASSLERLNTEAFFGQGTRLTVV.

CDR3 sequence: CASSQFPGQGAIKDEQYF. The CDR3 region has the DNA TGCGCCAGCAGTCAATTCCCCGGGCAGGGGGCGATTAAGGACGAGCAGTACTTC. V gene TRBV23-1 combines with J gene TRBJ2-7, with 8 positions matching TRBD1. TRBV23-1 counts as an open reading frame of uncertain function. CDR3 length: 18 residues. J lost 5 bases, V lost 1 base, and 16 bases had no gene match.

This rearrangement joins TRBV10-3 to TRBJ2-3, with 7 bases that match TRBD1. With 3 bases clipped from V and 1 base from J, the junction kept 10 bases outside the gene matches. CDR1 and CDR2 (germline): ENHRY, SYGVKD. There are 17 residues in the CDR3. The DNA of the CDR3 is TGTGCCATCAGTGACAGATTTGGCGGACAGGGCACAGATACGCAGTATTTT. Translated: CAISDRFGGQGTDTQYF.

This rearrangement joins TRBV11-1 to TRBJ1-5; 9 bases agree with TRBD1. The V and J ends lost 5 bases and 6 bases, in that order; junction bases with no gene match: 8. Germline lookup yields CDR1 SGHAT and CDR2 FQDESV (reference sequence). The length of the CDR3 is 15 residues. The CDR3 here is CASSAGTGSSQPQHF. Written as DNA, the CDR3 is TGTGCCAGCAGCGCCGGGACAGGGTCATCTCAGCCCCAGCATTTT.

The chain uses TRBV10-2 and TRBJ2-1; TRBD2 matches 14 bases. CDR3 length equals 16 residues. The junction had 2 bases not matched to a gene; V was cut back by 0 bases and J by 7 bases. Germline V gene data show CDR1 as WSHSY and CDR2 as SAAADI. The CDR3 DNA is TGCGCCAGCAGTGAGTCGAGACTAGCGGGAGGGAATGAGCAGTTCTTC. Translation gives CASSESRLAGGNEQFF.

J is TRBJ2-1 and V is TRBV30; 9 bases are shared with TRBD2. CDR1 GTSNPN and CDR2 SVGIG come from the germline V gene (reference sequence). With V trimmed by 5 bases and J by 9 bases, 8 bases remained unmatched. CDR3 length equals 13 residues. The DNA for the CDR3 is TGTGCCTGGGAGGTGGCGGGAGGGATTGAGCAGTTCTTC. As protein: CAWEVAGGIEQFF.

The chain carries TRBV7-9 and TRBJ1-5; 7 bases agree with TRBD1. The germline V gene encodes CDR1 SEHNR and CDR2 FQNEAQ (reference sequence). The V segment lost 5 bases and the J segment 5 bases; nucleotides outside the gene matches: 12. The CDR3 loop spans 16 amino acids. The CDR3 sequence is CASSPPTAQGDQPQHF. As DNA, the CDR3 is TGTGCCAGCAGCCCTCCTACAGCCCAGGGGGATCAGCCCCAGCATTTT.

For the CDR3, the DNA is TGTGCCAGTAGTATGGCCTGGGTCAGACATAATGAAAAACTGTTTTTT. Protein sequence: CASSMAWVRHNEKLFF. The rearrangement links TRBV19 to TRBJ1-4, with D uncertain. Germline values: CDR1 LNHDA, CDR2 SQIVND (reference sequence). With 3 bases removed from V and 4 bases from J, the gap between germline ends came to 15 bases. The CDR3 consists of 16 residues.

This CDR3 reads CSVTGGGGLGQFF. The CDR3 bases are TGCAGCGTAACAGGGGGTGGGGGTCTTGGGCAGTTCTTC. The chain employs TRBV29-1 and TRBJ2-1; 8 bases agree with TRBD1. The V gene end was trimmed by 6 bases and the J gene end by 12 bases; junction bases not matched to a gene: 13. The CDR3 covers 13 residues. Germline V gene lookup returns CDR1 SQVTM and CDR2 ANQGSEA.

This clone was recorded only once. The V gene is TRBV19, the J gene TRBJ1-4, with D tentatively TRBD1 (6 bases). The germline V and J ends were trimmed by 7 bases and 8 bases, with 17 bases remaining between them. This CDR3 contains 14 residues. Germline V gives CDR1 LNHDA, CDR2 SQIVND (reference sequence). The CDR3 nucleotides are TGTGCCAGTATATCGGGACAAAGGGGCGAAAAACTGTTTTTT. Its translation is CASISGQRGEKLFF. Using reference TRBV19 and TRBJ1-4 for the parts outside the CDR3, the full variable domain is DGGITQSPKYLFRKEGQNVTLSCEQNLNHDAMYWYRQDPGQGLRLIYYSQIVNDFQKGDIAEGYSVSREKKESFPLTVTSAQKNPTAFYLCASISGQRGEKLFFGSGTQLSVL.

V gene TRBV5-1 combines with J gene TRBJ1-2; 8 nucleotides match TRBD1. The trim removed 6 bases at V and 8 bases at J, leaving 6 bases unmatched. The CDR3 is 12 amino acids. Germline loops: CDR1 SGHRS, CDR2 YFSETQ. Here the CDR3 reads CASKGQGGGYTF. The CDR3 nucleotides read TGCGCCAGCAAAGGACAGGGTGGGGGCTACACCTTC. Complete variable domain (other parts from reference TRBV5-1 and TRBJ1-2): KAGVTQTPRYLIKTRGQQVTLSCSPISGHRSVSWYQQTPGQGLQFLFEYFSETQRNKGNFPGRFSGRQFSNSRSEMNVSTLELGDSALYLCASKGQGGGYTFGSGTRLTVV.

The count of this clone is one. This chain joins TRBV2 and TRBJ1-2, with TRBD1 as a possible D gene (6 bases). CDR1 and CDR2 from the germline V gene are SNHLY and FYNNEI. The CDR3 loop spans 15 amino acids. Trimming stripped 6 bases from V and 3 bases from J, with 17 bases between. The CDR3, as DNA: TGTGCCAGCAGGGATCCAACCTACAGGGACTATGGCTACACCTTC. Residues: CASRDPTYRDYGYTF.

The chain links TRBV7-9 to TRBJ2-2; 9 bases are a match to TRBD1. Germline V CDR1 and CDR2: SEHNR, FQNEAQ (reference sequence). The CDR3 is 15 residues long. Trimming at V came to 5 bases and at J to 2 bases, leaving 3 bases not matched to a gene. CDR3 nucleotides: TGTGCCAGCAGCCCGGGACAGGGAAACACCGGGGAGCTGTTTTTT. Its protein is CASSPGQGNTGELFF. Full variable domain (rest looked up from reference TRBV7-9 and TRBJ2-2): DTGVSQNPRHKITKRGQNVTFRCDPISEHNRLYWYRQTLGQGPEFLTYFQNEAQLEKSRLLSDRFSAERPKGSFSTLEIQRTEQGDSAMYLCASSPGQGNTGELFFGEGSRLTVL.

The V gene is TRBV4-3, the J gene TRBJ2-2, with a weak D call TRBD2 (6 bases). The germline V and J ends were trimmed by 0 bases and 7 bases, with 15 bases remaining between them. CDR3 length equals 16 residues. Germline lookup yields CDR1 LGHNA and CDR2 YSLEER. The CDR3 coding sequence is TGCGCCAGCAGCCAAGAGGGGCGGGAACTTCGCGGGGAGCTGTTTTTT. It translates to CASSQEGRELRGELFF.

V and J are TRBV6-5 and TRBJ2-7, with TRBD1 as a possible D gene (7 bases). In germline, CDR1 is MNHEY, CDR2 SVGAGI. This CDR3 spans 12 amino acids. Trimming removed 8 bases from V and 3 bases from J, with 11 bases in between. The CDR3 is CASGRGDYEQYF. Written as DNA, the CDR3 is TGTGCCAGCGGCAGGGGGGACTACGAGCAGTACTTC.

For this clone: At the DNA level, this CDR3 is encoded by other sequences in the same sample as well. V and J are TRBV5-6 and TRBJ1-2; D is undetermined. The CDR3 covers 15 residues. Germline CDR1 is SGHDT and CDR2 is YYEEEE. V gave up 3 bases and J gave up 2 bases, with 14 bases separating them. The CDR3: CASSYHREPNYGYTF. The CDR3 bases are TGTGCCAGCAGCTACCATAGGGAGCCCAACTATGGCTACACCTTC.

The chain recombines TRBV29-1 with TRBJ2-7; tentative D call: TRBD1 (5 bases). The CDR3 consists of 13 residues. Trimming removed 4 bases at V and 2 bases at J, with 12 bases between. CDR1 and CDR2 (germline): SQVTM, ANQGSEA. The CDR3 DNA is TGCAGCGTTGCATTGAGACAGACCTACGAGCAGTACTTC. Translation gives CSVALRQTYEQYF.

The chain links TRBV21-1 to TRBJ1-1. TRBV21-1 is tagged as a pseudogene. This CDR3 spans 14 amino acids. The DNA of the CDR3 is TGTGCCAGCAGCTTCCGGACGGGAGGCACTGAAGCTTTCTTT. This translates into CASSFRTGGTEAFF.

This clone showed up just once. The chain employs TRBV21-1 and TRBJ2-7; the table's D call TRBD2 went unverified against the DNA. TRBV21-1 is termed a pseudogene. This CDR3 contains 12 residues. CDR3 protein: CASRGLWGEQYF. DNA for the CDR3: TGTGCCAGCAGGGGACTCTGGGGCGAGCAGTACTTC.